The sequence of this T cell receptor (beta chain) was determined in a study of blood T cell repertoires in COVID-19. Study context: The analysed material was cDNA or gDNA that came from T cells, B-cell-depleted T cells, or PBMCs.

Original methodology: Amplification from reference gene primers served as the basis for estimated nucleated cell counts. The assay was immunoSEQ multiplex PCR, and TCRdb's table has in-frame clones only and misses some. V and J calls and clone size are given by that table; D and trimming were obtained from the DNA. This sample has around 130,000 clones, with around nine tenths found just once. The receptor was derived from a woman aged 45 to 65 with acute or convalescent COVID-19. Sample: peripheral blood.

The DNA of the CDR3 is TGTGCCAGCAGCGTGACAGGGGGCAGTGAGCCCCAGCATTTT. Protein: CASSVTGGSEPQHF. The V and J genes are TRBV7-2 and TRBJ1-5, with 10 bases fitting TRBD1. The germline gives CDR1 SGHTA, CDR2 FQGNSA. The junction had 6 bases not matched to a gene; V was cut back by 5 bases and J by 8 bases. This CDR3 spans 14 amino acids. The full variable domain, completed using reference TRBV7-2 and TRBJ1-5, is GAGVSQSPSNKVTEKGKDVELRCDPISGHTALYWYRQSLGQGLEFLIYFQGNSAPDKSGLPSDRFSAERTGGSVSTLTIQRTQQEDSAVYLCASSVTGGSEPQHFGDGTRLSIL.